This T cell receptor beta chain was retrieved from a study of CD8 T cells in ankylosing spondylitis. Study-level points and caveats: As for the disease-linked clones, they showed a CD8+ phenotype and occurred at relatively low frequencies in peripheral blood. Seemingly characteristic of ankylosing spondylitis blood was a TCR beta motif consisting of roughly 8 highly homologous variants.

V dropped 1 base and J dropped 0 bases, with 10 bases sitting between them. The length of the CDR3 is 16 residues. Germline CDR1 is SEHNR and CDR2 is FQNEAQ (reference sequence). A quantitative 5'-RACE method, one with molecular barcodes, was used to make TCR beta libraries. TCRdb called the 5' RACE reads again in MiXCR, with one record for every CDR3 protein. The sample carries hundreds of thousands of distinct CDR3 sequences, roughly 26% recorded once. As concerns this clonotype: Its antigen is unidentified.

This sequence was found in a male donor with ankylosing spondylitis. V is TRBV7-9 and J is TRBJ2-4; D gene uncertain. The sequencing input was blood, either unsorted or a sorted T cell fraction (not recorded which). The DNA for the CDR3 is TGTGCCAGCAGCTTAGAGGCAGCTCTAGCCAAAAACATTCAGTACTTC. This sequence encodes CASSLEAALAKNIQYF.